The 20 T cell receptor beta chains below come from one sample, sequenced in a study of shared clonotypes between healthy human individuals. The data were produced by immunoSEQ multiplex PCR, yet TCRdb's version contains in-frame clones alone and is incomplete. The repertoire holds around 990,000 clones, approximately 75% seen once, with roughly 0.82% in the top ten. Source material: memory CD4+ T cells from PBMCs. Described subset: CD45RA-negative fraction. The receptors come from a man between 18 and 35 years old in good health. Some clones in this sample may be carry-over from other donors' samples.

V is TRBV7-3 and J is TRBJ2-2; D gene uncertain. The germline gives CDR1 SGHTA, CDR2 FQGTGA. V was cut by 2 bases and J by 5 bases, with 18 bases left in between. The CDR3 spans 17 residues. This chain's CDR3 is CASSLQESRVGTGELFF. CDR3 nucleotides: TGTGCCAGCAGCTTACAGGAAAGTAGAGTGGGGACCGGGGAGCTGTTTTTT.

V is TRBV19 and J is TRBJ2-7, with a possible D match to TRBD1 (5 bases). The CDR3 runs to 12 residues. V shed 6 bases and J shed 5 bases, with 11 bases lying between them. Germline assignment: CDR1 LNHDA and CDR2 SQIVND (reference sequence). The CDR3 protein is CASSGGAHEQYF. The CDR3 DNA sequence: TGTGCCAGTAGCGGTGGGGCCCACGAGCAGTACTTC. The whole variable domain, remainder taken from reference TRBV19 and TRBJ2-7, is DGGITQSPKYLFRKEGQNVTLSCEQNLNHDAMYWYRQDPGQGLRLIYYSQIVNDFQKGDIAEGYSVSREKKESFPLTVTSAQKNPTAFYLCASSGGAHEQYFGPGTRLTVT.

This chain connects TRBV6-1 to TRBJ2-7, with 8 bases fitting TRBD1. Germline values: CDR1 MNHNS, CDR2 SASEGT. Trimming cost V 4 bases and J 5 bases; bases outside gene matches: 4. The CDR3 consists of 13 residues. The CDR3 region is CASSVDRGDEQYF. The DNA for the CDR3 is TGTGCCAGCAGTGTCGACAGGGGAGACGAGCAGTACTTC.

This rearrangement joins TRBV11-2 to TRBJ2-5; a possible D gene is TRBD1 (5 bases). Germline CDR1 reads SGHAT; CDR2 reads FQNNGV. CDR3 size: 15 residues. V gave up 1 base and J gave up 2 bases, with 11 bases separating them. As DNA, the CDR3 is TGTGCCAGCAGCTTAGCCAGGGCAACACAAGAGACCCAGTACTTC. Its protein is CASSLARATQETQYF.

Regarding this clone: This specimen includes other DNA sequences encoding the same CDR3. V is TRBV28 and J is TRBJ2-6, with D perhaps TRBD2 (5 bases). V lost 3 bases and J 2 bases, leaving 8 bases between the germline ends. The CDR3 spans 15 residues. Germline values: CDR1 MDHEN, CDR2 SYDVKM. CDR3 coding DNA: TGTGCCAGCAGTTTTCTCGGGGCTGGGGCCAACGTCCTGACTTTC. Translating it yields CASSFLGAGANVLTF.

This chain uses TRBV7-9 with TRBJ1-1, with a weak D call TRBD1 (5 bases). The CDR3 sequence is 15 residues long. Germline V gene lookup returns CDR1 SEHNR and CDR2 FQNEAQ (reference sequence). V lost 0 bases to trimming and J lost 4 bases, with 12 bases between them. The CDR3 DNA is TGTGCCAGCAGCTTAGCGAAGAAAGGGGCCACTGAAGCTTTCTTT. This translates into CASSLAKKGATEAFF.

The chain uses TRBV19 and TRBJ2-1; D unresolved. Trimming took off 5 bases at V and 1 base at J, with 9 bases between the two ends. This CDR3 is built from 14 residues. The V gene's germline CDR1 is LNHDA and CDR2 SQIVND (reference sequence). CDR3 sequence: CASSPLGSYNEQFF. In nucleotides, the CDR3 is TGTGCCAGTAGTCCACTGGGGTCCTACAATGAGCAGTTCTTC.

The CDR3 sequence: CASSLAGPEETQYF. The CDR3 nucleotides read TGCGCCAGCAGTCTAGCGGGGCCTGAGGAGACCCAGTACTTC. The chain uses TRBV5-1 and TRBJ2-5; 9 positions match TRBD2. V lost 5 bases, J lost 5 bases, and 7 bases stayed unmatched. The CDR3 extends over 14 amino acids. CDR1 and CDR2 from the germline V gene are SGHRS and YFSETQ. Together with reference TRBV5-1 and TRBJ2-5, the CDR3 gives the full variable domain: KAGVTQTPRYLIKTRGQQVTLSCSPISGHRSVSWYQQTPGQGLQFLFEYFSETQRNKGNFPGRFSGRQFSNSRSEMNVSTLELGDSALYLCASSLAGPEETQYFGPGTRLLVL.

The chain carries TRBV28 and TRBJ1-1; 9 bases fit TRBD1. Germline values: CDR1 MDHEN, CDR2 SYDVKM. V gave up 5 bases and J gave up 4 bases; unmatched junction bases: 2. This CDR3 is 13 amino acids long. The CDR3 bases are TGTGCCAGCAGTGGGGGACAGGGCACTGAAGCTTTCTTT. Translated, it gives CASSGGQGTEAFF. The whole variable domain, filled in from reference TRBV28 and TRBJ1-1, reads DVKVTQSSRYLVKRTGEKVFLECVQDMDHENMFWYRQDPGLGLRLIYFSYDVKMKEKGDIPEGYSVSREKKERFSLILESASTNQTSMYLCASSGGQGTEAFFGQGTRLTVV.

This clone was seen only a few times. The chain couples TRBV6-1 to TRBJ1-2; the match to TRBD1 covers 7 bases. Germline loops: CDR1 MNHNS, CDR2 SASEGT. The junction had 13 bases not matched to a gene; V was cut back by 7 bases and J by 8 bases. This CDR3 spans 14 amino acids. The CDR3 sequence is CASITGEGAKGYTF. The DNA of the CDR3 is TGTGCCAGCATCACCGGAGAGGGGGCGAAAGGCTACACCTTC.

The chain's CDR3 is CASTLGDRTYGYTF. The CDR3 bases are TGTGCCAGCACCCTCGGGGACCGCACCTATGGCTACACCTTC. The chain carries TRBV28 and TRBJ1-2, with D maybe TRBD1 (5 bases). The CDR3 is made up of 14 amino acids. Deletions cut 7 bases from V and 4 bases from J, with 16 bases between. CDR1 and CDR2 (germline): MDHEN, SYDVKM.

The V call is TRBV19, the J call TRBJ1-2, with TRBD1 as a possible D gene (6 bases). This CDR3 comprises 17 residues. The V gene lost 4 bases and the J gene lost 2 bases, with 20 bases spanning the gap. Germline V gene sequence: CDR1 LNHDA, CDR2 SQIVND (reference sequence). CDR3 sequence (DNA): TGTGCCAGTAGTACACGCGGTGGGACATTTTTAAACTATGGCTACACCTTC. It yields the protein CASSTRGGTFLNYGYTF.

DNA for the CDR3: TGTGCCAGCAGCGCGGACAGGGGCTATGGCTACACCTTC. Its translation: CASSADRGYGYTF. V is TRBV5-6 and J is TRBJ1-2; 9 nucleotides line up with TRBD1. The ends lost 4 bases at V and 4 bases at J; junction bases unmatched: 2. CDR3 length: 13 residues. CDR1 is SGHDT and CDR2 is YYEEEE in the germline V gene.

This chain links TRBV4-2 with TRBJ2-2; D may be TRBD2 (6 bases). Trimming cost V 4 bases and J 7 bases, with 19 bases left between them. CDR1 LGHNA and CDR2 YNFKEQ come from the germline V gene. The CDR3 has 16 amino acids. DNA of the CDR3: TGTGCCAGCAGCCTGTCACCGGGAGAGCGGGTCGGGGAGCTGTTTTTT. Its translation is CASSLSPGERVGELFF.

The rearrangement joins TRBV15 to TRBJ1-2; a weak D match, TRBD1 (6 bases). This CDR3 region has 13 residues. Trimming pared 0 bases from V and 6 bases from J, leaving 8 bases between. CDR1 and CDR2 from the germline V gene are LNHNV and YYDKDF (reference sequence). CDR3 DNA sequence: TGTGCCACCAGCAGAGAACAGGGAGATGGCTACACCTTC. Protein sequence: CATSREQGDGYTF.

V usage is TRBV21-1 and J usage is TRBJ2-1; the DNA was not used to check the table's D call, TRBD2. TRBV21-1 is marked as a pseudogene. This CDR3 is 16 amino acids long. CDR3: CASSKAGRGDKGEQFF. DNA for the CDR3: TGTGCCAGCAGCAAAGCGGGGCGGGGAGACAAGGGAGAGCAGTTCTTC.

This clone was seen a few times. The rearrangement links TRBV29-1 to TRBJ1-1; D gene unclear. V lost 3 bases, J lost 0 bases, and 11 bases lay in between. Looked up from germline, CDR1 is SQVTM and CDR2 is ANQGSEA. The CDR3 loop spans 14 amino acids. CDR3 amino acids: CSVEGTALNTEAFF. Written as DNA, the CDR3 is TGCAGCGTTGAGGGCACAGCGTTGAACACTGAAGCTTTCTTT.

The rearrangement links TRBV4-2 to TRBJ2-7, with 8 bases identical to TRBD2. Germline V gene data show CDR1 as LGHNA and CDR2 as YNFKEQ. Trimming took 0 bases from V and 3 from J; bases not matched to a gene: 4. This CDR3 has 15 amino acids. CDR3 sequence (DNA): TGTGCCAGCAGCCAAGAACTAGCGGTCGGCTACGAGCAGTACTTC. Protein product: CASSQELAVGYEQYF.

The gene calls are TRBV28 and TRBJ2-7, with 9 bases matching TRBD1. The CDR3 is 15 residues long. CDR1 and CDR2 (germline): MDHEN, SYDVKM. V lost 5 bases and J lost 2; bases outside the gene matches: 7. CDR3 residues: CASSAPGTGTYEQYF. The CDR3 region has the DNA TGTGCCAGCAGTGCCCCCGGGACAGGGACCTACGAGCAGTACTTC.

The rearrangement links TRBV27 to TRBJ2-1; 9 bases map to TRBD2. Germline CDR1 is MNHEY and CDR2 is SMNVEV (reference sequence). V shed 4 bases, J shed 9 bases, and the junction held 10 bases outside the gene matches. The CDR3 has 15 amino acids. CDR3 sequence (DNA): TGTGCCAGCAGTTCCGCAGCGGGGGGCGGGGGTGAGCAGTTCTTC. Translated: CASSSAAGGGGEQFF.